The clone carrying this T cell receptor beta chain turned up a few times. Unique molecular identifiers tagged the TCRbeta library. TCRdb reprocessed the PCR reads with MiXCR, giving one entry per CDR3 protein. Here the sample spans some 500,000 distinct CDR3 sequences, 32% being singletons. This entry belongs to a study of T-cell reconstitution after alpha-beta-depleted transplantation in children. The junction had 5 bases not matched to a gene; V was cut back by 1 base and J by 2 bases. CDR3 length equals 16 residues. Germline CDR1 reads SGHTS; CDR2 reads YDEGEE. This chain joins TRBV5-8 and TRBJ2-7; 11 bases match TRBD2. Material: PBMCs from the stem cell graft donor, obtained from the stem cell graft. The receptor comes from a human donor who donated a stem cell graft to a child with aplastic anemia. The chain's CDR3 is CASSLLTSGGAYEQYF. The CDR3 nucleotides are TGTGCCAGCAGCTTGCTAACTAGCGGGGGTGCCTACGAGCAGTACTTC. Full variable domain (missing parts from reference TRBV5-8 and TRBJ2-7): EAGVTQSPTHLIKTRGQQATLRCSPISGHTSVYWYQQALGLGLQFLLWYDEGEERNRGNFPPRFSGRQFPNYSSELNVNALELEDSALYLCASSLLTSGGAYEQYFGPGTRLTVT.